This TCR beta chain was documented in a study of blood T cell repertoires in COVID-19. The wider study: COVID-19 samples from acute and convalescent phases originated in the United States, Italy and Spain. In each case, the material was cDNA or gDNA derived from T cells, B-cell-depleted T cells, or PBMCs.

Trimming removed 5 bases from V and 0 bases from J, with 12 bases in between. Germline V gene sequence: CDR1 SGHNT, CDR2 YYREEE (reference sequence). The length of the CDR3 is 15 residues. Per the original methods: Amplified reference gene primers provided the basis for estimating nucleated cell counts. Some clones are missing from TCRdb's copy, which holds only in-frame ones; the method was immunoSEQ multiplex PCR. V, J and clone size are those of that table, while D and trimming were read from the DNA. The sample holds some 140,000 clones, approximately 84% seen once. This chain connects TRBV5-4 to TRBJ1-3, with D unresolved. The clonotype was recovered from a human donor in a cohort sampled during active COVID-19. Sequencing was carried out using peripheral blood. The CDR3 DNA reads as TGTGCCAGCAGACCAGATTTCAGCTCTGGAAACACCATATATTTT. Its translation: CASRPDFSSGNTIYF. Complete variable domain (other parts from reference TRBV5-4 and TRBJ1-3): ETGVTQSPTHLIKTRGQQVTLRCSSQSGHNTVSWYQQALGQGPQFIFQYYREEENGRGNFPPRFSGLQFPNYSSELNVNALELDDSALYLCASRPDFSSGNTIYFGEGSWLTVV.